The clone carrying this T cell receptor (beta chain) was seen more than once but under ten times. The germline V gene has CDR1 MNHNS and CDR2 SASEGT. Trimming stripped 4 bases from V and 6 bases from J, with 10 bases between. The CDR3 contains 14 residues. Each patient was aged 18 to 65 and had newly diagnosed hyperthyroidism of under 2 months' duration. Diagnoses used clinical symptoms, serum thyroxine and TRAb, thyroid ultrasound and orbital computed tomography. Sample collection date corresponds to first hyperthyroidism diagnosis, prior to any ophthalmopathy symptoms. This entry comes from a study of T cells in Graves' hyperthyroidism and ophthalmopathy. The TCR beta CDR3 regions underwent amplification using RNA transcripts as the source. When the TCR CDR3 underwent first-round RT-PCR, the HTBI primer set was used. Via MiXCR, TCRdb re-called the multiplex PCR reads, giving one row per CDR3 protein. The sample consists of some 400,000 distinct CDR3 sequences, 13% of them appearing once.

This receptor was obtained from a young man with Graves' hyperthyroidism that later progressed to Graves' ophthalmopathy. The chain has TRBV6-1 and TRBJ1-6, with no clear D. Material: blood. This CDR3 is CASSAGGSNSPLHF. CDR3 coding DNA: TGTGCCAGCAGTGCGGGAGGGTCTAATTCACCCCTCCACTTT.